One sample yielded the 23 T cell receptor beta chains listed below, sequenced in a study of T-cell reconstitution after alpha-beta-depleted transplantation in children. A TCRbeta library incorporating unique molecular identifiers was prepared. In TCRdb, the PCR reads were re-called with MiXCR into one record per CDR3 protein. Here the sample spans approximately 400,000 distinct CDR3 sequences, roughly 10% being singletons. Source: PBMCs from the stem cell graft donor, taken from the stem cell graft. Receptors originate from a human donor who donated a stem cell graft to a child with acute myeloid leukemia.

CDR3 coding DNA: TGTGCCAGCAGTTACAGAGGGAGCGGGACTAGCGGGAAAGTCAAAAACATTCAGTACTTC. It encodes CASSYRGSGTSGKVKNIQYF. The V and J genes are TRBV6-2 or TRBV6-3 and TRBJ2-4, with 13 nucleotides matching TRBD2. After removal of 2 bases from V and 3 bases from J, the junction contained 13 bases not matched to a gene. The CDR3 length is 20 residues. Germline V gene lookup returns CDR1 MNHEY and CDR2 SVGEGT.

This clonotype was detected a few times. Here the CDR3 DNA reads TGTGCCAGCAGCCCCCAGGACACGGGGTCCGGGGAGCTGTTTTTT. It specifies CASSPQDTGSGELFF. The chain is built from TRBV9 and TRBJ2-2; D is perhaps TRBD1 or TRBD2 (5 bases each). From germline, CDR1 is SGDLS and CDR2 YYNGEE. V lost 4 bases and J 6 bases, leaving 16 bases between the germline ends. The CDR3 has 15 residues.

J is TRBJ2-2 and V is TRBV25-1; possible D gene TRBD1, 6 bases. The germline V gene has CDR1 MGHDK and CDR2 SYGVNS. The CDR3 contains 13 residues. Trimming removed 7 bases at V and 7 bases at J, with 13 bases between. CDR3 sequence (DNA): TGTGCCAGCAAGGGGGAAATTATCGGGGAGCTGTTTTTT. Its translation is CASKGEIIGELFF.

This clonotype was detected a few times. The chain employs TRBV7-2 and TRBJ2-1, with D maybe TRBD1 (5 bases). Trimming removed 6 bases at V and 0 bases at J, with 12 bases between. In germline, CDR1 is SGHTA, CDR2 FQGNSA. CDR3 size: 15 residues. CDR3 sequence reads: CASRSTASSYNEQFF. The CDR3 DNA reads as TGTGCCAGCAGATCGACAGCTAGCTCCTACAATGAGCAGTTCTTC.

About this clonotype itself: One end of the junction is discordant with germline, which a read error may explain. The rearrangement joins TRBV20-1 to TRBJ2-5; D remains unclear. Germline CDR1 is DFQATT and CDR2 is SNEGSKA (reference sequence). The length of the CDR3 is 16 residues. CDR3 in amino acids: CCAPSATAGFQETQYF. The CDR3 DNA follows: TGCTGTGCTCCTTCAGCCACGGCAGGCTTTCAAGAGACCCAGTACTTC.

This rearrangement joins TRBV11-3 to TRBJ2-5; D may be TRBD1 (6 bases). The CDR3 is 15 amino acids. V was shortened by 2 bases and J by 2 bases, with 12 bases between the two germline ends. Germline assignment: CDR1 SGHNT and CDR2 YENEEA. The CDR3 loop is CASSLSAQGQETQYF. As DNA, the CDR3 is TGTGCCAGCAGCTTATCCGCCCAGGGGCAAGAGACCCAGTACTTC.

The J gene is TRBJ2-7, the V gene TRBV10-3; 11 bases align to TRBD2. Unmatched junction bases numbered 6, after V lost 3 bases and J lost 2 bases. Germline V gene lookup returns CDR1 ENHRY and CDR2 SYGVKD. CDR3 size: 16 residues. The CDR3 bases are TGTGCCATCAGTGATCCGACTAGCGGGATTCCCTACGAGCAGTACTTC. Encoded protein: CAISDPTSGIPYEQYF.

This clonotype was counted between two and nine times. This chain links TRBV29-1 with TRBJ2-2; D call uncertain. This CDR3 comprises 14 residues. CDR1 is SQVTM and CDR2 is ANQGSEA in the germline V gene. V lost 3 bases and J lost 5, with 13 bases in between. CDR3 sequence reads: CSVDSELGTGELFF. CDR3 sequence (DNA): TGCAGCGTTGATTCCGAATTGGGGACCGGGGAGCTGTTTTTT.

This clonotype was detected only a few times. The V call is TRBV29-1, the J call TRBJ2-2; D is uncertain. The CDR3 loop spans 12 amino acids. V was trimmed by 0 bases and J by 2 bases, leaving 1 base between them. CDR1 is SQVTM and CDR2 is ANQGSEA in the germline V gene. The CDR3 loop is CSVEENTGELFF. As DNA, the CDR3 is TGCAGCGTTGAAGAAAACACCGGGGAGCTGTTTTTT.

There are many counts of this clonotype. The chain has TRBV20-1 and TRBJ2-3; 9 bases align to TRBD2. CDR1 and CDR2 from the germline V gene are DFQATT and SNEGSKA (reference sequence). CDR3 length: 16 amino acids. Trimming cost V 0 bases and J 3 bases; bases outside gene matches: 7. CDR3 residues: CSAREGVAGDTDTQYF. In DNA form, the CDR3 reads TGCAGTGCTAGAGAGGGAGTAGCGGGAGATACAGATACGCAGTATTTT.

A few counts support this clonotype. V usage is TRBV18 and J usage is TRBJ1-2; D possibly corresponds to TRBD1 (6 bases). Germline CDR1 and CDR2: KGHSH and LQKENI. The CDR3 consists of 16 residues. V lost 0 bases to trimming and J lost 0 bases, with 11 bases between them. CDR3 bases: TGTGCCAGCTCACCACCATCGCGGACAGCTAACTATGGCTACACCTTC. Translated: CASSPPSRTANYGYTF.

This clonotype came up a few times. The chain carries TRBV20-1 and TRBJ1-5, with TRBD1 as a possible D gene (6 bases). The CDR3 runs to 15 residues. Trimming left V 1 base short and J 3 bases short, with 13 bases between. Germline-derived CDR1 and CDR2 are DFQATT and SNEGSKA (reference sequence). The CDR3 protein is CSARGPWGPNQPQHF. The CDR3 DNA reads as TGCAGTGCTAGAGGCCCGTGGGGGCCCAATCAGCCCCAGCATTTT.

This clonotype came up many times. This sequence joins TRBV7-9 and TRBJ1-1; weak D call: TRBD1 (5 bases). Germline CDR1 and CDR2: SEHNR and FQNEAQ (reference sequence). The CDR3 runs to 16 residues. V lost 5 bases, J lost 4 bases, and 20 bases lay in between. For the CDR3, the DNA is TGTGCCAGCAGCCCTACCTTGAGCAGGGCGGCCACTGAAGCTTTCTTT. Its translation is CASSPTLSRAATEAFF.

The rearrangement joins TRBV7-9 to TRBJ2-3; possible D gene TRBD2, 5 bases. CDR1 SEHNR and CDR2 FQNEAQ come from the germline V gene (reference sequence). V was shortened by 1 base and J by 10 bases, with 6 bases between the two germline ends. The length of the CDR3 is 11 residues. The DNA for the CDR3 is TGTGCCAGCAGCTTAGTGGGAGCGCAGTATTTT. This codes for CASSLVGAQYF.

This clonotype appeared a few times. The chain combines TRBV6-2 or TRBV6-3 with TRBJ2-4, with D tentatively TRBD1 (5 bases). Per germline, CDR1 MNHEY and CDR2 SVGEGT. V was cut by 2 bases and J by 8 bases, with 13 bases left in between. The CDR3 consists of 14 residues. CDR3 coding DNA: TGTGCCAGCAGTTACGTTAGGACATCTGACATTCAGTACTTC. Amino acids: CASSYVRTSDIQYF.

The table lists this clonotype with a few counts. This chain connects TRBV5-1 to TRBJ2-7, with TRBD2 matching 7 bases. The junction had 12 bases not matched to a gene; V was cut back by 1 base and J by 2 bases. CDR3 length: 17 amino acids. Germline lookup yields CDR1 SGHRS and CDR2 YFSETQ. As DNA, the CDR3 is TGCGCCAGCAGCTTGAGGCTAGCGGACCAGAACCCCTACGAGCAGTACTTC. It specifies CASSLRLADQNPYEQYF.

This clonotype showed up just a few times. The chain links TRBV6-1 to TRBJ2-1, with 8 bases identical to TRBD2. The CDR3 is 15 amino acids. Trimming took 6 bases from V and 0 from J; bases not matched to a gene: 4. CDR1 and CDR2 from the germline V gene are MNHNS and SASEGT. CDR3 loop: CASSVLADSYNEQFF. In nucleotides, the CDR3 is TGTGCCAGCAGCGTACTAGCGGACTCCTACAATGAGCAGTTCTTC.

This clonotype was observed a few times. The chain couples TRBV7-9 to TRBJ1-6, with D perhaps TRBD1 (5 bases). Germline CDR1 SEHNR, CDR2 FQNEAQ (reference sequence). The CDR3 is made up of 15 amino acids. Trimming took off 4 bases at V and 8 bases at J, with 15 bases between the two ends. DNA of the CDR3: TGTGCCAGCAGCTCCGAACGACAGCCTGATTCACCCCTCCACTTT. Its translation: CASSSERQPDSPLHF.

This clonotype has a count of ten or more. CDR3 loop: CSLIGVGGETQYF. The CDR3 DNA follows: TGCAGCCTAATAGGTGTAGGCGGAGAGACCCAGTACTTC. The chain carries TRBV29-1 and TRBJ2-5; D gene unclear. CDR3 length: 13 amino acids. V was cut by 8 bases and J by 4 bases, with 17 bases left in between. Per germline, CDR1 SQVTM and CDR2 ANQGSEA.

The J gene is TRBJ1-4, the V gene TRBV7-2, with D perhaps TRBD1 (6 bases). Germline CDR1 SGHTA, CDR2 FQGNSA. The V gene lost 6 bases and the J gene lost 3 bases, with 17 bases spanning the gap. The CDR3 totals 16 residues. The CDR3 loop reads CASRISPTGPNEKLFF. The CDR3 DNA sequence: TGTGCCAGCAGGATCTCCCCGACAGGACCTAATGAAAAACTGTTTTTT.

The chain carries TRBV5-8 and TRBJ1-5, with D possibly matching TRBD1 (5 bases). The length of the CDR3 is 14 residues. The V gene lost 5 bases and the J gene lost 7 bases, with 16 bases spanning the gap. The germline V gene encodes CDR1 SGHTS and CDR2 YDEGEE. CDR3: CASSPRGGRQPQHF. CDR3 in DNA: TGTGCCAGCAGTCCCCGGGGGGGGAGACAGCCCCAGCATTTT.

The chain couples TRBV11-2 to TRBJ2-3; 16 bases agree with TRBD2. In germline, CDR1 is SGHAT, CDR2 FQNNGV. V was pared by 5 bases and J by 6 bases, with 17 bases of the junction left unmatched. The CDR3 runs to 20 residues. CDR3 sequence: CASSRYGTSGGARLGDTQYF. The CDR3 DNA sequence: TGTGCCAGCAGCCGCTACGGGACTAGCGGGGGGGCAAGATTAGGGGATACGCAGTATTTT.

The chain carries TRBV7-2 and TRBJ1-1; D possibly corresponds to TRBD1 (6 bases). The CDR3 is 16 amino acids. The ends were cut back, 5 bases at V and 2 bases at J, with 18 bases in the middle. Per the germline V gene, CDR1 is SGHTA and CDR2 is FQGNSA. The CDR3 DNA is TGTGCCAGCAGCCCACTCCCTCAGGGGAGAAACACTGAAGCTTTCTTT. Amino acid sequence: CASSPLPQGRNTEAFF.